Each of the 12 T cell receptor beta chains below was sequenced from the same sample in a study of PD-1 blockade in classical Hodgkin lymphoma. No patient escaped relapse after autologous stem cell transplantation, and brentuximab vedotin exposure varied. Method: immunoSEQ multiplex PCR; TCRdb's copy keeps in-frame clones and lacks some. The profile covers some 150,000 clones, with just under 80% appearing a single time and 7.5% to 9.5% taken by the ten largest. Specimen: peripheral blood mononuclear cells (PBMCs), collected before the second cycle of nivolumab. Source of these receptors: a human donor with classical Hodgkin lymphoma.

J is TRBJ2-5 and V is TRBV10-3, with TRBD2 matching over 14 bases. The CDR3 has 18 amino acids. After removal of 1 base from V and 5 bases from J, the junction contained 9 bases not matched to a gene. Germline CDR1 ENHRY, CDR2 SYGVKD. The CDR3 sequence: CAISELRLAGGRQETQYF. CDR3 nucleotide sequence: TGTGCCATCAGTGAGTTAAGACTAGCGGGAGGGCGTCAGGAGACCCAGTACTTC.

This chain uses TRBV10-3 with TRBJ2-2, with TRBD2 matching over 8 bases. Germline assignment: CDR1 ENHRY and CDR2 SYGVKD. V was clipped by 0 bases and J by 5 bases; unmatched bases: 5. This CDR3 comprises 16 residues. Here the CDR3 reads CAISESAASGTGELFF. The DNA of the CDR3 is TGTGCCATCAGTGAGTCCGCAGCTAGCGGGACCGGGGAGCTGTTTTTT.

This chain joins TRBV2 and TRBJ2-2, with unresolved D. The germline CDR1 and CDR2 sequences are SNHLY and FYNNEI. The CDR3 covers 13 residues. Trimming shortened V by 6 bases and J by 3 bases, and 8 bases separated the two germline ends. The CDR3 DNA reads TGTGCCAGCAGGCTAGATCACACCGGGGAGCTGTTTTTT. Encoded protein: CASRLDHTGELFF.

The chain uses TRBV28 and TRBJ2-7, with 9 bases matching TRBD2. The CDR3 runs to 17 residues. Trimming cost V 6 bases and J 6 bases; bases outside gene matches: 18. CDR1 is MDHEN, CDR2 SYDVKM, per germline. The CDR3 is CASSHLGRDSGSFEQYF. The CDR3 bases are TGTGCCAGCAGCCACTTGGGGCGGGATAGCGGGAGTTTCGAGCAGTACTTC.

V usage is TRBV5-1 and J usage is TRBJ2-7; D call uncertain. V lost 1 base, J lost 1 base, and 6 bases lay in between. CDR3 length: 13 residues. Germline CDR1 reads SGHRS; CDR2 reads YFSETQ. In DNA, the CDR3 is TGCGCCAGCAGCTTGTCCTATTCCTACGAGCAGTACTTC. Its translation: CASSLSYSYEQYF.

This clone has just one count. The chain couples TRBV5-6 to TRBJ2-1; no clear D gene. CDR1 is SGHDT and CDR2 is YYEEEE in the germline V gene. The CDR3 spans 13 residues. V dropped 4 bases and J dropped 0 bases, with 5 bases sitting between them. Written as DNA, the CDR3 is TGTGCCAGCAGCCAAAGCTCCTACAATGAGCAGTTCTTC. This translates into CASSQSSYNEQFF.

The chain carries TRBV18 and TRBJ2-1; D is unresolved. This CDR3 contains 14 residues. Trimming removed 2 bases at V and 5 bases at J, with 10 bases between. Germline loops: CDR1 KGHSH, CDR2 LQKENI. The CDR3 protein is CASSPRTYNNEQFF. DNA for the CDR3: TGTGCCAGCTCACCAAGGACCTACAACAATGAGCAGTTCTTC.

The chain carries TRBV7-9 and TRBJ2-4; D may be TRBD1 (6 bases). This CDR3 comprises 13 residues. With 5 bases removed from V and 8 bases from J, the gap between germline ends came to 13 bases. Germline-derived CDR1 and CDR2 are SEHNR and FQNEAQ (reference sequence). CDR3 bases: TGTGCCAGCAGCGATACAGGGACCTACATTCAGTACTTC. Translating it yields CASSDTGTYIQYF.

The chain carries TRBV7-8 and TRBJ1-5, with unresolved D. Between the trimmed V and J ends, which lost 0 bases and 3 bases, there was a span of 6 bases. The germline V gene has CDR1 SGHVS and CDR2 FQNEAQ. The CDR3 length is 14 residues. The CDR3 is CASSLARFNQPQHF. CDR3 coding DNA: TGTGCCAGCAGCTTAGCGAGGTTCAATCAGCCCCAGCATTTT.

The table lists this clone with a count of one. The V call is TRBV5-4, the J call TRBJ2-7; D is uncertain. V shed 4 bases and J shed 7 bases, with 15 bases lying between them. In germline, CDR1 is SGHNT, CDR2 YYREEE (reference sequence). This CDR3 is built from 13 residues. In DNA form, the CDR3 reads TGTGCCAGCAGCCCGGACCTCGGATTGGAGCAGTACTTC. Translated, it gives CASSPDLGLEQYF.

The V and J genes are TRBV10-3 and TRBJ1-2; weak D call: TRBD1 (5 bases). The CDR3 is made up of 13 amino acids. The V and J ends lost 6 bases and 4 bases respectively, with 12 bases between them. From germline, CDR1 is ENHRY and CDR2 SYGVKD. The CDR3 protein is CAISGGQGYGYTF. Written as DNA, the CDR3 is TGTGCCATCAGCGGGGGTCAAGGCTATGGCTACACCTTC.

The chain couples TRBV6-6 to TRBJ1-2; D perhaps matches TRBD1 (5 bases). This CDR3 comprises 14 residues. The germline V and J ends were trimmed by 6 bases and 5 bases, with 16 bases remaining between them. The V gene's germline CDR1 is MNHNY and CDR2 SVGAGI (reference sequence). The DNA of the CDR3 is TGTGCCAGCAGCCAAGTAGGGGAATGGTATGGCTACACCTTC. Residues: CASSQVGEWYGYTF.